This T cell receptor (beta chain) is drawn from a study of blood T cell repertoires in COVID-19 (dated by TCRdb to 2018 to 2021). Notes on the research overall: Samples from collaborators originated in the United States, Italy and Spain and spanned both the acute and convalescent phases of COVID-19. The material from the prospective study consisted of cDNA or gDNA derived from T cells, B-cell-depleted T cells, or PBMCs. The dataset comprised deeply sampled blood TCRbeta repertoires from subjects exposed to, actively infected with, or recovered from COVID-19. The repertoires were released in a freely available public database intended as a resource for research on the immune response to SARS-CoV-2. The samples were drawn from two sources: the first 160 participants of the ongoing ImmuneRACE study, and about 1,300 subjects contributed by 6 global collaborators. A de-identified subject ID, COVID-19 status, age in years and sex were almost always included in the sample metadata. Where available, HLA class I and class II types were obtained from metadata supplied by the sample provider rather than from assay-based typing.

Another Seattle source contributed samples from volunteer blood donors who had recovered from COVID-19. Collaborating institutions collected whole blood in K2EDTA tubes following their own protocols. Collaborator samples were shipped for TCRbeta analysis as frozen whole blood, isolated PBMCs, or DNA extracted from either sample type. TCRbeta CDR3 regions were amplified from genomic DNA by means of the immunoSEQ Assay, a bias-controlled multiplex PCR. The authors processed their data as follows. Within the assay, amplification of reference gene primers was used to estimate how many nucleated cells each sample contained. To quantify the absolute abundance of each unique TCRbeta CDR3 rearrangement, sequence reads were collapsed and filtered. For each sample, productive Simpson clonality was calculated as the square root of Simpson's diversity index over productive rearrangements. TCRdb provides this immuneACCESS table in a form limited to in-frame rearrangements. Some clones are lacking; in checked studies, under half of them reflect an unresolved V gene, and why the rest are absent is not known. V and J calls and clone size come straight from that table; D and trimming were deduced from the DNA. Here the sample has a few hundred thousand clones; over 75% occur a single time. The ten biggest clones cover approximately 8% of the sample.

From a lookup of the germline V gene (reference sequence), CDR1 and CDR2 are DFQATT and SNEGSKA. Trimming costs V 3 bases and J 1 base, and their ends lie 9 bases apart. From the cysteine up to the phenylalanine, the CDR3 has a length of 13 residues. CDR3 DNA only is kept here, 39 bases in frame from base 1. On the study overall, not on this receptor specifically: Clinical and demographic metadata were provided uncurated, with the amount varying by source and participant.

Comment on this clone: The antigen it recognizes is unknown. No base quality values were provided; no much bigger clone lies one nucleotide off.

The clonotype was recovered from a woman between 50 and 59 years old who had recovered from COVID-19. The chain joins TRBV20-1 to TRBJ1-1; confidence is insufficient to name the D gene. Sequencing used peripheral blood. The DNA reads TGCAGTGCTAGTGTTCAGCGGAACACTGAAGCTTTCTTT. Its translation is CSASVQRNTEAFF.